These 27 T cell receptor beta chains originate from one sample sequenced in a study of radiotherapy plus CTLA-4 blockade in lung cancer. Only in-frame clones appear in the TCRdb table, and some are missing; sequencing was by immunoSEQ multiplex PCR. The sample has roughly 50,000 clones, 80% to 90% seen once. The sample consisted of peripheral blood, taken from a patient treated with radiotherapy plus ipilimumab. Every receptor here comes from a human donor with non-small cell lung cancer that progressed on radiotherapy plus ipilimumab. Some clones in this sample may be carry-over from other donors' samples.

This clone has just one count. The chain combines TRBV4-2 with TRBJ2-7; 9 positions match TRBD2. Germline V CDR1 and CDR2: LGHNA, YNFKEQ. V was clipped by 4 bases and J by 0 bases; unmatched bases: 7. The CDR3 consists of 16 residues. The CDR3 sequence is CASSPGWRGGSYEQYF. In DNA, the CDR3 is TGTGCCAGCAGCCCGGGCTGGCGGGGGGGCTCCTACGAGCAGTACTTC.

The chain uses TRBV2 and TRBJ2-2; 11 positions agree with TRBD2. The trim removed 5 bases at V and 7 bases at J, leaving 9 bases unmatched. The V gene's germline CDR1 is SNHLY and CDR2 FYNNEI. This CDR3 is built from 16 residues. The CDR3 region has the DNA TGTGCCAGCAGTTGGACTAGCGGGCCAGGGGTCGGGGAGCTGTTTTTT. Encoded protein: CASSWTSGPGVGELFF.

V gene TRBV27 combines with J gene TRBJ2-3; D is possibly TRBD2 (7 bases). V was pared by 5 bases and J by 4 bases, with 16 bases between. This CDR3 comprises 15 residues. Germline CDR1 MNHEY, CDR2 SMNVEV (reference sequence). This chain's CDR3 is CASSVGGGSADTQYF. DNA of the CDR3: TGTGCCAGCAGTGTAGGGGGGGGATCCGCAGATACGCAGTATTTT.

The V and J genes are TRBV27 and TRBJ1-1; D remains ambiguous. In germline, CDR1 is MNHEY, CDR2 SMNVEV (reference sequence). V shed 4 bases and J shed 1 base, with 10 bases lying between them. The CDR3 is made up of 14 amino acids. The CDR3 sequence: CASSYRGANTEAFF. The CDR3 nucleotides are TGTGCCAGCAGTTACCGCGGAGCGAACACTGAAGCTTTCTTT.

The J gene is TRBJ2-2, the V gene TRBV7-3; TRBD1 matches 8 bases. CDR1 and CDR2 from the germline V gene are SGHTA and FQGTGA. There are 19 residues in the CDR3. J was trimmed by 5 bases and V by 4 bases; bases with no gene match: 18. The CDR3 is CASSSVAWTGRKGTGELFF. DNA for the CDR3: TGTGCCAGCAGCTCAGTAGCCTGGACAGGGCGCAAGGGGACCGGGGAGCTGTTTTTT.

The rearrangement links TRBV27 to TRBJ2-3; 11 positions agree with TRBD2. V shed 10 bases and J 11 bases; nucleotides not matched to a gene: 17. The CDR3 totals 15 residues. Germline CDR1 reads MNHEY; CDR2 reads SMNVEV (reference sequence). The CDR3, as DNA: TGTGCCACCTCCGAGACTAGCGGGGCCCTTGGATTGCAGTATTTT. Its translation is CATSETSGALGLQYF.

J is TRBJ1-4 and V is TRBV19; TRBD1 might be the D (5 bases). Trimming took off 4 bases at V and 5 bases at J, with 14 bases between the two ends. CDR3 length: 15 amino acids. CDR1 is LNHDA, CDR2 SQIVND, per germline (reference sequence). The CDR3 spells CASSRPGVVNEKLFF. CDR3 in DNA: TGTGCCAGTAGTAGGCCGGGGGTCGTGAATGAAAAACTGTTTTTT.

This sequence joins TRBV19 and TRBJ2-7; D possibly corresponds to TRBD1 (6 bases). V lost 2 bases and J lost 0, with 11 bases in between. CDR3 length: 15 amino acids. Germline-derived CDR1 and CDR2 are LNHDA and SQIVND (reference sequence). In DNA, the CDR3 is TGTGCCAGTAGTATATGGGTACAGGGCTCCTACGAGCAGTACTTC. Translation gives CASSIWVQGSYEQYF.

The chain carries TRBV6-4 and TRBJ2-3; TRBD2 agrees at 10 bases. V lost 0 bases to trimming and J lost 2 bases; unmatched junction nucleotides: 2. Germline V gives CDR1 MRHNA, CDR2 SNTAGT. This CDR3 has 16 residues. CDR3 residues: CASSDSAGGHTDTQYF. CDR3 DNA sequence: TGTGCCAGCAGTGACTCAGCGGGGGGGCACACAGATACGCAGTATTTT.

The chain links TRBV29-1 to TRBJ2-7; tentatively, D is TRBD2 (6 bases). CDR3 length equals 13 residues. Trimming removed 5 bases from V and 2 bases from J, with 13 bases in between. CDR1 and CDR2 (germline): SQVTM, ANQGSEA. This chain's CDR3 is CSVFGGGAYEQYF. As DNA, the CDR3 is TGCAGCGTTTTTGGTGGAGGGGCCTACGAGCAGTACTTC.

The J gene is TRBJ1-1, the V gene TRBV5-8; maybe TRBD1 (5 bases). V was cut by 3 bases and J by 0 bases, with 6 bases left in between. The CDR3 is 13 amino acids. Looked up from germline, CDR1 is SGHTS and CDR2 is YDEGEE. The CDR3 sequence is CASSSGMNTEAFF. The CDR3 nucleotides read TGTGCCAGCAGCTCAGGGATGAACACTGAAGCTTTCTTT.

V gene TRBV5-1 combines with J gene TRBJ2-2; the D gene is possibly TRBD2 (5 bases). The CDR3 length is 13 residues. The germline V gene has CDR1 SGHRS and CDR2 YFSETQ. Trimming removed 0 bases at V and 6 bases at J, with 6 bases between. The CDR3: CASSLAEAGELFF. In DNA, the CDR3 is TGCGCCAGCAGCTTGGCGGAGGCCGGGGAGCTGTTTTTT.

The gene calls are TRBV7-2 and TRBJ2-7; 7 nucleotides align to TRBD1. The length of the CDR3 is 13 residues. V shed 4 bases and J 5 bases; nucleotides not matched to a gene: 5. The germline gives CDR1 SGHTA, CDR2 FQGNSA. CDR3: CASSSDRVDEQYF. In DNA, the CDR3 is TGTGCCAGCAGCTCCGACAGGGTCGACGAGCAGTACTTC.

This chain connects TRBV7-2 to TRBJ2-7; perhaps TRBD2 as D (6 bases). The V gene lost 0 bases and the J gene lost 2 bases, with 8 bases spanning the gap. This CDR3 has 14 amino acids. Germline loops: CDR1 SGHTA, CDR2 FQGNSA. The CDR3 DNA reads TGTGCCAGCAGCTTAGCGACTAGGACCTACGAGCAGTACTTC. Translation gives CASSLATRTYEQYF.

The chain combines TRBV29-1 with TRBJ1-2, with D perhaps matching TRBD1 (6 bases). V lost 7 bases, J lost 2 bases, and 14 bases lay in between. Looked up from germline, CDR1 is SQVTM and CDR2 is ANQGSEA. There are 13 residues in the CDR3. CDR3 nucleotide sequence: TGCAGCGCCCGGACAGATTCAAACTATGGCTACACCTTC. Its protein is CSARTDSNYGYTF. The variable domain in full, completed from reference TRBV29-1 and TRBJ1-2, reads SAVISQKPSRDICQRGTSLTIQCQVDSQVTMMFWYRQQPGQSLTLIATANQGSEATYESGFVIDKFPISRPNLTFSTLTVSNMSPEDSSIYLCSARTDSNYGYTFGSGTRLTVV.

V is TRBV27 and J is TRBJ2-1, with TRBD2 matching 13 bases. This CDR3 spans 16 amino acids. Looked up from germline, CDR1 is MNHEY and CDR2 is SMNVEV (reference sequence). The ends lost 6 bases at V and 3 bases at J; junction bases unmatched: 5. The CDR3 DNA is TGTGCCAGCAGACGACTAGCGGGAGGTAACTACAATGAGCAGTTCTTC. This sequence encodes CASRRLAGGNYNEQFF.

This clone was recorded once. The J gene is TRBJ1-2, the V gene TRBV27, with 8 bases identical to TRBD1. Germline CDR1 is MNHEY and CDR2 is SMNVEV (reference sequence). CDR3 length: 15 residues. V lost 3 bases to trimming and J lost 2 bases; unmatched junction nucleotides: 5. The CDR3 DNA sequence: TGTGCCAGCAGTTTCCAGGGGGCCGGGAACTATGGCTACACCTTC. Protein sequence: CASSFQGAGNYGYTF.

This clone was picked up a small number of times. The chain carries TRBV7-2 and TRBJ2-7; D gene ambiguous. Looked up from germline, CDR1 is SGHTA and CDR2 is FQGNSA. This CDR3 has 15 amino acids. Trimming shortened V by 2 bases and J by 3 bases, and 14 bases separated the two germline ends. The CDR3 sequence is CASSLTSQVVYEQYF. In DNA form, the CDR3 reads TGTGCCAGCAGCTTAACGAGTCAAGTTGTCTACGAGCAGTACTTC.

This clone was detected a few times. The chain has TRBV27 and TRBJ2-7; D may be TRBD2 (6 bases). The CDR3 is 16 residues long. Trimming left V 5 bases short and J 3 bases short, with 20 bases between. The germline V gene has CDR1 MNHEY and CDR2 SMNVEV (reference sequence). Written as DNA, the CDR3 is TGTGCCAGCAGTCCGTGGCGGGCCGGGGGAGTCTACGAGCAGTACTTC. Its translation is CASSPWRAGGVYEQYF.

The chain carries TRBV29-1 and TRBJ1-3; D perhaps matches TRBD1 (5 bases). CDR1 and CDR2 (germline): SQVTM, ANQGSEA. The V gene lost 7 bases and the J gene lost 2 bases, with 15 bases spanning the gap. The CDR3 spans 14 residues. In DNA, the CDR3 is TGCAGCGCCGCAGGGATCACAGCTGGAAACACCATATATTTT. Translated: CSAAGITAGNTIYF.

This clone was seen a single time. CDR3 DNA: TGCGCCAGCAGTCCCGGACAGGGGCAAGAGACCCAGTACTTC. Amino acid sequence: CASSPGQGQETQYF. The rearrangement uses TRBV23-1 and TRBJ2-5, with TRBD1 matching over 9 bases. TRBV23-1 is assigned to the ORF class and has an uncertain function. With 4 bases clipped from V and 2 bases from J, the junction kept 2 bases outside the gene matches. The CDR3 is 14 residues long.

The rearrangement uses TRBV29-1 and TRBJ2-7; 13 bases match TRBD2. This CDR3 has 13 residues. Germline values: CDR1 SQVTM, CDR2 ANQGSEA. The V segment lost 1 base and the J segment 10 bases; nucleotides outside the gene matches: 4. The CDR3 DNA follows: TGCAGCGTTGAAGTACGACTAGCGGGGGGCCAGTACTTC. This encodes CSVEVRLAGGQYF.

On this clone itself: Within the sample, other DNA sequences also encode this same CDR3. V is TRBV5-1 and J is TRBJ2-3; TRBD2 matches 8 bases. Germline V gene lookup returns CDR1 SGHRS and CDR2 YFSETQ. With 0 bases clipped from V and 4 bases from J, the junction kept 7 bases outside the gene matches. The CDR3 has 16 residues. The CDR3 sequence is CASSLERTSRADTQYF. CDR3 in DNA: TGCGCCAGCAGCTTGGAAAGGACTAGCAGGGCAGATACGCAGTATTTT.

CDR3 loop: CASSERVLAGGWREQYF. CDR3 in DNA: TGTGCCAGCAGTGAAAGGGTACTAGCGGGTGGGTGGAGGGAGCAGTACTTC. V gene TRBV6-4 combines with J gene TRBJ2-7; 9 nucleotides align to TRBD2. This CDR3 comprises 17 residues. V shed 3 bases, J shed 7 bases, and the junction held 16 bases outside the gene matches. Germline CDR1 reads MRHNA; CDR2 reads SNTAGT.

This chain links TRBV5-1 with TRBJ2-7, with 7 bases fitting TRBD1. CDR3 length: 16 amino acids. The V segment lost 4 bases and the J segment 0 bases; nucleotides outside the gene matches: 10. CDR1 and CDR2 (germline): SGHRS, YFSETQ. The CDR3 here is CASSPLTGLLSYEQYF. The CDR3 DNA reads TGCGCCAGCAGCCCCCTGACAGGGCTACTCTCCTACGAGCAGTACTTC.

V and J are TRBV5-1 and TRBJ2-2; the match to TRBD2 covers 7 bases. CDR1 and CDR2 from the germline V gene are SGHRS and YFSETQ. This CDR3 is 15 amino acids long. V shed 5 bases and J 4 bases; nucleotides not matched to a gene: 8. CDR3 amino acids: CASRALREGTGELFF. The CDR3 coding sequence is TGCGCCAGCAGGGCCCTAAGGGAGGGCACCGGGGAGCTGTTTTTT. Supplemented by reference TRBV5-1 and TRBJ2-2, the full variable domain reads KAGVTQTPRYLIKTRGQQVTLSCSPISGHRSVSWYQQTPGQGLQFLFEYFSETQRNKGNFPGRFSGRQFSNSRSEMNVSTLELGDSALYLCASRALREGTGELFFGEGSRLTVL.

The rearrangement links TRBV27 to TRBJ2-3; 7 bases agree with TRBD2. Germline CDR1 is MNHEY and CDR2 is SMNVEV (reference sequence). Unmatched junction bases numbered 2, after V lost 1 base and J lost 1 base. This CDR3 spans 15 amino acids. As DNA, the CDR3 is TGTGCCAGCAGTTTATTTCTAGCGGGCACAGATACGCAGTATTTT. This translates into CASSLFLAGTDTQYF.